This record concerns one T cell receptor (beta chain) sequence. CDR1 is LGHNA and CDR2 is YSLEER in the germline V gene. The CDR3 loop spans 14 amino acids. Trimming pared 0 bases from V and 8 bases from J, leaving 11 bases between. The source of the sample is a study of control samples from healthy donors and cancer patients. Libraries were prepared by immunoSEQ multiplex PCR; TCRdb keeps only in-frame clonotypes and omits some of them. The data hold around 22,000 clones, with 65% to 90% observed a single time. This receptor was obtained from a man in his sixties with head and neck cancer. Sequencing used PBMCs. The rearrangement links TRBV4-3 to TRBJ2-4; D may be TRBD1 (5 bases). In DNA form, the CDR3 reads TGCGCCAGCAGCCAAGATCAGGGTACGGACATTCAGTACTTC. Translated: CASSQDQGTDIQYF.